A selection of T cell receptor beta chains follows, all from one sample in a study of blood T cell repertoires in COVID-19. The data were produced by immunoSEQ multiplex PCR, yet TCRdb's version contains in-frame clones alone and is incomplete. The sample has some 370,000 clones, nearly 90% seen once; the top ten hold 6.5%. The sequenced sample consisted of peripheral blood. The source of these receptors is a young man with active or convalescent COVID-19. Both conserved end residues are part of each CDR3. Fields, in order: J gene, V gene, clone size, D gene, CDR3 protein, CDR3 DNA. A D gene is named only where the DNA matches it firmly. Some rows mark clone size as missing; the rest say once, few, many or name a class of expanded clone.

TRBJ2-3 | TRBV7-8 | . | . | CASSPGGDTQYF | TGTGCCAGCAGCCCAGGTGGGGATACGCAGTATTTT
TRBJ1-3 | TRBV7-2 | . | . | CASSPRATSGNTIYF | TGTGCCAGCAGCCCCAGGGCTACCTCTGGAAACACCATATATTTT
TRBJ2-1 | TRBV4-3 | . | TRBD2 | CASSQDLAGGGDEQFF | TGCGCCAGCAGCCAAGATCTTGCGGGAGGGGGGGATGAGCAGTTCTTC
TRBJ1-1 | TRBV5-6 | . | . | CASKPTGFTEAFF | TGTGCCAGTAAACCCACAGGATTCACTGAAGCTTTCTTT
TRBJ2-1 | TRBV7-3 | . | TRBD1 | CASSSGQGAGNEQFF | TGTGCCAGCAGCTCTGGACAGGGGGCGGGAAATGAGCAGTTCTTC
TRBJ1-5 | TRBV10-1 | . | TRBD1 | CASSDWTGRIDQPQHF | TGCGCCAGCAGTGATTGGACAGGGAGGATTGATCAGCCCCAGCATTTT
TRBJ2-5 | TRBV3-1/TRBV3-2 | . | TRBD2 | CASSLRTSGGLQETQYF | TGTGCCAGCAGCCTGCGGACTAGCGGGGGCCTTCAAGAGACCCAGTACTTC
TRBJ1-5 | TRBV9 | . | TRBD1 | CASSGDRGPNQPQHF | TGTGCCAGCAGCGGGGACAGGGGGCCGAATCAGCCCCAGCATTTT
TRBJ2-4 | TRBV5-8 | . | TRBD1 | CASSLVGTGEAKNIQYF | TGTGCCAGCAGCTTGGTGGGGACAGGGGAAGCCAAAAACATTCAGTACTTC
TRBJ2-2 | TRBV5-1 | few | . | CASSPQGHGELFF | TGCGCCAGCAGCCCACAGGGCCACGGGGAGCTGTTTTTT
TRBJ1-1 | TRBV6-5 | once | TRBD1 | CASSYSVTGIAEAFF | TGTGCCAGCAGTTACTCGGTGACAGGGATTGCTGAAGCTTTCTTT
TRBJ1-3 | TRBV9 | . | TRBD1 | CASSPRTGRGNTIYF | TGTGCCAGCAGCCCCAGGACAGGACGGGGAAACACCATATATTTT
TRBJ1-5 | TRBV6-5 | . | . | CASSWADNQPQHF | TGTGCCAGCAGTTGGGCAGATAATCAGCCCCAGCATTTT